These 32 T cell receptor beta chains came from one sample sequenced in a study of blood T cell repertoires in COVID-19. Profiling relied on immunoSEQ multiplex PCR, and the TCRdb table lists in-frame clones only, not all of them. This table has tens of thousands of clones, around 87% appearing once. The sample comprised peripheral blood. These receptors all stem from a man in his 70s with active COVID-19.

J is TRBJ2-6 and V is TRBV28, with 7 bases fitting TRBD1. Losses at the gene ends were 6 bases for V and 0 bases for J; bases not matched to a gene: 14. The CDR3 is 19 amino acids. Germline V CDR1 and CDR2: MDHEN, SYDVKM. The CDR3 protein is CASRTTGLGWPSGANVLTF. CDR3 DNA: TGTGCCAGCAGGACGACAGGGCTGGGGTGGCCCTCTGGGGCCAACGTCCTGACTTTC.

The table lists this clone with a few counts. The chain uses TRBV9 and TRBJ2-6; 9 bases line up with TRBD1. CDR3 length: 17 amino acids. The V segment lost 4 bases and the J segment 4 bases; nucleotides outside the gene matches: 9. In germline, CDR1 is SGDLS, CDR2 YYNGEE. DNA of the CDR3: TGTGCCAGCAGCCTCGGGACAGGGATGTTAGGGGCCAACGTCCTGACTTTC. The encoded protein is CASSLGTGMLGANVLTF.

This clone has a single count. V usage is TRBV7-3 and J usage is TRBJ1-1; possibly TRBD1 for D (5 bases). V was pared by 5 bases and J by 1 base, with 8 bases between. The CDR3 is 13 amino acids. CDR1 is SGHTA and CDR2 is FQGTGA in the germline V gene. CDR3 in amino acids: CASSQGQNTEAFF. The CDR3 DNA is TGTGCCAGCAGCCAAGGACAGAACACTGAAGCTTTCTTT.

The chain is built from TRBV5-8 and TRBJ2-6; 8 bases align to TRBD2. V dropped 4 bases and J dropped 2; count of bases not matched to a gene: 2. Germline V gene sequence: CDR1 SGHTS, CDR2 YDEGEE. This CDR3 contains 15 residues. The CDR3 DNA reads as TGTGCCAGCAGCCGGGGGGGGGCTGGGGCCAACGTCCTGACTTTC. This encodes CASSRGGAGANVLTF.

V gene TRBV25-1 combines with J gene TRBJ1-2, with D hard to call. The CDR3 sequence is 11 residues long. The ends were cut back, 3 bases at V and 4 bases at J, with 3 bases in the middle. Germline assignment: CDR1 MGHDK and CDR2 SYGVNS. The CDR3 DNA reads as TGTGCCAGCAGTGACGGCTATGGCTACACCTTC. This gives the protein CASSDGYGYTF.

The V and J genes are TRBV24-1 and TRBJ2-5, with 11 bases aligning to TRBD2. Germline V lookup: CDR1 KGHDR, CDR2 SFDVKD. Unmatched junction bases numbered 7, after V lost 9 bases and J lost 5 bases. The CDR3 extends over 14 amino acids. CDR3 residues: CATGGLAGRETQYF. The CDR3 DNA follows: TGTGCCACCGGAGGACTAGCGGGTAGGGAGACCCAGTACTTC.

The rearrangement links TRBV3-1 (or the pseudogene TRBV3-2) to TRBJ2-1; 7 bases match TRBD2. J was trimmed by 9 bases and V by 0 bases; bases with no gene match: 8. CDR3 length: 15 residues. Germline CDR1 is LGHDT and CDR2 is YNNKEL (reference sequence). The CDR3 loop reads CASSQDPGGGSEQFF. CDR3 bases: TGTGCCAGCAGCCAAGATCCGGGGGGTGGGAGTGAGCAGTTCTTC.

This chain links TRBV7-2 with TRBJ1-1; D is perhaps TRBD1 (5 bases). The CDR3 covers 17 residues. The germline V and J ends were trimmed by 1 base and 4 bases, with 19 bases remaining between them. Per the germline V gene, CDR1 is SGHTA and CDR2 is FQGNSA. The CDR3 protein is CASSLGYGSGGGTEAFF. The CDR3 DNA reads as TGTGCCAGCAGCTTAGGGTACGGGTCGGGCGGGGGCACTGAAGCTTTCTTT.

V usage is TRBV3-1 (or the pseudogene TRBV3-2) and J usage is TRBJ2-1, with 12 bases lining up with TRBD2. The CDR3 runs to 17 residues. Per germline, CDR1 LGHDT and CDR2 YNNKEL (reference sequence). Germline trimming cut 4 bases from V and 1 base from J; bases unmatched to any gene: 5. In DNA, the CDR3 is TGTGCCAGCAGCCCGACTAGCGGGAGCCCGTCCTACAATGAGCAGTTCTTC. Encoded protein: CASSPTSGSPSYNEQFF.

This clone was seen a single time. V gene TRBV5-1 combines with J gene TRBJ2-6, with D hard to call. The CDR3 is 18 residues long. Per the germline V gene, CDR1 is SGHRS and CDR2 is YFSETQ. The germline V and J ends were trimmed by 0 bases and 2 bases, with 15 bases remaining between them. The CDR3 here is CASSLGVFGSPGANVLTF. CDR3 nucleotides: TGCGCCAGCAGCTTGGGCGTCTTCGGGTCTCCTGGGGCCAACGTCCTGACTTTC.

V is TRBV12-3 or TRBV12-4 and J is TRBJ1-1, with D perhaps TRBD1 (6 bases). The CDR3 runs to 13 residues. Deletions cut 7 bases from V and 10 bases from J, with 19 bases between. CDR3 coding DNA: TGTGCCAGCAACCCAGGGGAGGGGTCCGGAGCTTTCTTT. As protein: CASNPGEGSGAFF.

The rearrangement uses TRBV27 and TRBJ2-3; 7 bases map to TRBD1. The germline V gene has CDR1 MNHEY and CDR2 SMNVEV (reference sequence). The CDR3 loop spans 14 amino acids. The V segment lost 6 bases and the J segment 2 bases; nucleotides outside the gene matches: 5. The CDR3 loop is CASRGGRTTDTQYF. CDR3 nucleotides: TGTGCCAGCAGAGGGGGCCGCACCACAGATACGCAGTATTTT.

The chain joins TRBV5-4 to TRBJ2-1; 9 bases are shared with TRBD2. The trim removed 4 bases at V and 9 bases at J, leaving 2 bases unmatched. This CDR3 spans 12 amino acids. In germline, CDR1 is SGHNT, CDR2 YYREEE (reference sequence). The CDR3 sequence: CASSRGGGEQFF. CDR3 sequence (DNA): TGTGCCAGCAGCCGCGGGGGGGGTGAGCAGTTCTTC.

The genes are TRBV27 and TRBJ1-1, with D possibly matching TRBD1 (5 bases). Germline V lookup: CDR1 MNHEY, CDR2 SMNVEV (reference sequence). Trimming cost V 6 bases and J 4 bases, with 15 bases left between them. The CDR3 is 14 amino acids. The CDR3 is CASSRGEGRTEAFF. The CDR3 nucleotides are TGTGCCAGCAGCCGGGGGGAGGGTCGCACTGAAGCTTTCTTT.

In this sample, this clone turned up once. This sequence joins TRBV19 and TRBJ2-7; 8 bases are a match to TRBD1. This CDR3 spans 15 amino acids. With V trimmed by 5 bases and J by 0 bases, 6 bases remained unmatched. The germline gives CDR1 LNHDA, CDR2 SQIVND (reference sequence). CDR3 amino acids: CASSAQTGDSYEQYF. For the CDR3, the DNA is TGTGCCAGTAGTGCCCAGACAGGGGACTCCTACGAGCAGTACTTC.

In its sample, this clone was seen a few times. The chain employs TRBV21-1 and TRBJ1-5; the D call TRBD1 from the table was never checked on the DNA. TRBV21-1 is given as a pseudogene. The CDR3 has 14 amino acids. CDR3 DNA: TGTGCCAGCATGCAGGGCCGCTTCGATCAGCCCCAGCATTTT. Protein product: CASMQGRFDQPQHF.

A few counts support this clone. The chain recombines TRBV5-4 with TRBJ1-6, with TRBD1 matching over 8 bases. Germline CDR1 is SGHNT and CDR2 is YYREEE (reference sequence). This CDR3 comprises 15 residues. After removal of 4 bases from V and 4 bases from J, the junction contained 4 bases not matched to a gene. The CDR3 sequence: CASSLQGVYNSPLHF. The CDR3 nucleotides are TGTGCCAGCAGCCTACAGGGGGTTTATAATTCACCCCTCCACTTT.

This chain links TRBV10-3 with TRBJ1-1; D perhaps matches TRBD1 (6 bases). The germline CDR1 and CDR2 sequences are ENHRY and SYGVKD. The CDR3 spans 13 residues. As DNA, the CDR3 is TGTGCGATAGGGGGAGGGGGGAACACTGAAGCTTTCTTT. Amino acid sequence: CAIGGGGNTEAFF.

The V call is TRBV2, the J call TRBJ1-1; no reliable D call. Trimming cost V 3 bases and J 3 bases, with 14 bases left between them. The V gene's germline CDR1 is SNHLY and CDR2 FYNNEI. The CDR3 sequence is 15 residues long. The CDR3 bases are TGTGCCAGCAGTGATGGCAGGCTGGAGGACACTGAAGCTTTCTTT. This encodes CASSDGRLEDTEAFF.

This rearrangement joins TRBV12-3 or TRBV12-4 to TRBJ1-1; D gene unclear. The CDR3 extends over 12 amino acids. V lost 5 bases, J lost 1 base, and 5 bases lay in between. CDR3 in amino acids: CASSRWNTEAFF. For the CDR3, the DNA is TGTGCCAGCAGTCGGTGGAACACTGAAGCTTTCTTT.

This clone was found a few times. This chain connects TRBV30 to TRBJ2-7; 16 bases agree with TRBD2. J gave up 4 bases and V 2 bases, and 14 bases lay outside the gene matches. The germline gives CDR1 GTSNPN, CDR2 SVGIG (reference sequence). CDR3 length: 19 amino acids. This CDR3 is CAWSPPGTSGRALWYEQYF. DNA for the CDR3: TGTGCCTGGAGTCCCCCGGGGACTAGCGGGAGGGCCCTTTGGTACGAGCAGTACTTC.

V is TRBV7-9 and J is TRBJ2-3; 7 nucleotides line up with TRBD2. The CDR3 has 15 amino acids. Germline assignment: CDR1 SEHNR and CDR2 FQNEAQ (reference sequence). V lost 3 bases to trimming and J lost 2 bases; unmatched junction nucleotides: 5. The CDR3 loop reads CASSLGGSPTDTQYF. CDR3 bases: TGTGCCAGCAGCTTGGGGGGGAGTCCCACAGATACGCAGTATTTT.

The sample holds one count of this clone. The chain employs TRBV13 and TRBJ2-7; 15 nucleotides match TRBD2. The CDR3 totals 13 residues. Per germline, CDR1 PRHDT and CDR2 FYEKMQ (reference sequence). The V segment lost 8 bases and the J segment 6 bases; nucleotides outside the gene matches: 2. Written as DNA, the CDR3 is TGTGCCAGCCGGGGACTAGCGGGAGGCGAGCAGTACTTC. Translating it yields CASRGLAGGEQYF.

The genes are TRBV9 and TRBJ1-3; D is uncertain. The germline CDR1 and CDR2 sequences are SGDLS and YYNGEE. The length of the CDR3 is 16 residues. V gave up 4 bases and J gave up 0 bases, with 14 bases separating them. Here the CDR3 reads CASSPLPGSSGNTIYF. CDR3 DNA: TGTGCCAGCAGCCCCCTCCCAGGAAGCTCTGGAAACACCATATATTTT.

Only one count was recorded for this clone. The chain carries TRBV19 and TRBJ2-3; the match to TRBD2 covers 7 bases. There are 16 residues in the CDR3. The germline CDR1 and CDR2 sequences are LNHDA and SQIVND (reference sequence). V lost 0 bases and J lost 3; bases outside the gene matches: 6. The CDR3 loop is CASSIDGGSGTDTQYF. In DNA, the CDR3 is TGTGCCAGTAGTATAGATGGCGGGAGCGGGACAGATACGCAGTATTTT.

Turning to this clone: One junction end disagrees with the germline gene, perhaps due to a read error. The CDR3 region is CARSWGGGGDYEQYF. The CDR3 region has the DNA TGCGCCCGCAGCTGGGGGGGCGGGGGAGACTACGAGCAGTACTTC. The rearrangement uses TRBV5-1 and TRBJ2-7; TRBD2 is a possible D gene (7 bases). The length of the CDR3 is 15 residues. Germline CDR1 is SGHRS and CDR2 is YFSETQ. Complete variable domain (other parts from reference TRBV5-1 and TRBJ2-7): KAGVTQTPRYLIKTRGQQVTLSCSPISGHRSVSWYQQTPGQGLQFLFEYFSETQRNKGNFPGRFSGRQFSNSRSEMNVSTLELGDSALYLCARSWGGGGDYEQYFGPGTRLTVT.

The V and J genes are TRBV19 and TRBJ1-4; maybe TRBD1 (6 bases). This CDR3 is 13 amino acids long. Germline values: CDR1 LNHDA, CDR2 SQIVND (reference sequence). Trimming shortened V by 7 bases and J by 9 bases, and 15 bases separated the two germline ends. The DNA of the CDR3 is TGTGCCAGTACAGGGCAGGGGAATCAAAAACTGTTTTTT. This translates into CASTGQGNQKLFF.

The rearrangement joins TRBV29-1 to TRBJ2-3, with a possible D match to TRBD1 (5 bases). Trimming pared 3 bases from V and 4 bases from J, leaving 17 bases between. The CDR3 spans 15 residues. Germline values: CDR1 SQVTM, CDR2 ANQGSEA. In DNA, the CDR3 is TGCAGCGTTGATAGGGGCCTCGGAGTAGCAGATACGCAGTATTTT. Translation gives CSVDRGLGVADTQYF.

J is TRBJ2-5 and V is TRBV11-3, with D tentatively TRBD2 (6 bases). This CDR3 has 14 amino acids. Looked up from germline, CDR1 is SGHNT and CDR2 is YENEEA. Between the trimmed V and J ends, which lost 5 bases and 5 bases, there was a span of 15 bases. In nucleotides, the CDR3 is TGTGCCAGCAGCCCGAGGAGGGCGGGGGAGACCCAGTACTTC. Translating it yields CASSPRRAGETQYF.

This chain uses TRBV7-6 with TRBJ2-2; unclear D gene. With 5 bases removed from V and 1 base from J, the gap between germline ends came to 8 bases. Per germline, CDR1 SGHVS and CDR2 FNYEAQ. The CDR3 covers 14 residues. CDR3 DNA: TGTGCCAGCAGCGCCGGCGGGAACACCGGGGAGCTGTTTTTT. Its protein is CASSAGGNTGELFF.

This CDR3 is CATQGLAGAGELFF. DNA for the CDR3: TGTGCCACCCAGGGACTAGCTGGGGCCGGGGAGCTGTTTTTT. The chain recombines TRBV2 with TRBJ2-2, with 9 bases identical to TRBD2. Trimming cost V 10 bases and J 6 bases; bases outside gene matches: 9. CDR3 length: 14 amino acids. The V gene's germline CDR1 is SNHLY and CDR2 FYNNEI.

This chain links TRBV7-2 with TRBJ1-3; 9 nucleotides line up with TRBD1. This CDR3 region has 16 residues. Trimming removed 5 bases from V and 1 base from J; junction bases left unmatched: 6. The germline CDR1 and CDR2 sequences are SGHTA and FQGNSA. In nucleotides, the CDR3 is TGTGCCAGCAGCCCCCGACAGGGGGTTTCTGGAAACACCATATATTTT. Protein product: CASSPRQGVSGNTIYF.